The 29 T cell receptor beta chains below all came from one sample that was sequenced in a study of OX40 agonist ivuxolimab in advanced cancers. Generated by immunoSEQ multiplex PCR, the TCRdb table keeps only in-frame clones and is missing some. This sample carries tens of thousands of clones, over 90% of them seen once, and the ten largest clones take approximately 18%. The sample here was CD4+ or CD8+ T cells sorted from blood, taken in a trial of the OX40 agonist ivuxolimab. These receptors all come from an adult with an advanced solid tumor such as melanoma, head and neck, liver or kidney cancer.

The count of this clone is one. The chain carries TRBV7-3 and TRBJ2-1, with 10 bases fitting TRBD2. Germline V gives CDR1 SGHTA, CDR2 FQGTGA. V shed 2 bases, J shed 6 bases, and the junction held 4 bases outside the gene matches. The CDR3 is 15 amino acids. The CDR3 DNA sequence: TGTGCCAGCAGCTTATCCCCTAGCGGGGGCAATGAGCAGTTCTTC. Translating gives CASSLSPSGGNEQFF.

In nucleotides, the CDR3 is TGTGCCAGCAGTTCCGTCCAATTTTTGGACAGGGACAATCAGCCCCAGCATTTT. Its translation: CASSSVQFLDRDNQPQHF. The chain recombines TRBV28 with TRBJ1-5; TRBD1 aligns across 8 bases. Germline V gives CDR1 MDHEN, CDR2 SYDVKM. V shed 4 bases, J shed 3 bases, and the junction held 14 bases outside the gene matches. The CDR3 consists of 18 residues.

This clone was detected only once. This chain uses TRBV5-1 with TRBJ2-7, with a weak D call TRBD2 (5 bases). Trimming removed 0 bases from V and 2 bases from J, with 6 bases in between. CDR1 and CDR2 from the germline V gene are SGHRS and YFSETQ. This CDR3 spans 13 amino acids. The CDR3 bases are TGCGCCAGCAGCTTGGACGGGACCTACGAGCAGTACTTC. Amino acids: CASSLDGTYEQYF.

The V and J genes are TRBV4-2 and TRBJ1-2; TRBD1 aligns across 10 bases. V lost 0 bases to trimming and J lost 4 bases; unmatched junction nucleotides: 11. The CDR3 spans 18 residues. CDR1 and CDR2 from the germline V gene are LGHNA and YNFKEQ. The CDR3 nucleotides are TGTGCCAGCAGCCAAGAATCGGCGGGACAGGGGAGCCCCTATGGCTACACCTTC. The encoded protein is CASSQESAGQGSPYGYTF.

The rearrangement uses TRBV9 and TRBJ2-1; 13 bases align to TRBD2. Germline values: CDR1 SGDLS, CDR2 YYNGEE. V was pared by 4 bases and J by 8 bases, with 18 bases of the junction left unmatched. The CDR3 contains 19 residues. The CDR3 sequence: CASSSPGSGTSGIGDEQFF. CDR3 nucleotide sequence: TGTGCCAGCAGCTCCCCCGGGTCGGGGACTAGCGGGATCGGGGATGAGCAGTTCTTC.

The V call is TRBV5-8, the J call TRBJ2-7, with D tentatively TRBD1 (7 bases). The CDR3 sequence is 14 residues long. Per the germline V gene, CDR1 is SGHTS and CDR2 is YDEGEE. Trimming stripped 3 bases from V and 4 bases from J, with 14 bases between. In DNA, the CDR3 is TGTGCCAGCAGCTGGGACAGCGGGCAGTACGAGCAGTACTTC. It specifies CASSWDSGQYEQYF.

This clone was seen a single time. V is TRBV28 and J is TRBJ2-3, with 7 bases identical to TRBD2. The J segment lost 6 bases and the V segment lost 3 bases, leaving 12 bases of the junction unmatched. Per the germline V gene, CDR1 is MDHEN and CDR2 is SYDVKM. CDR3 length: 16 residues. The CDR3 coding sequence is TGTGCCAGCAGTTTGCCGACTAGCAATCCCATCGATACGCAGTATTTT. Amino acid sequence: CASSLPTSNPIDTQYF.

The rearrangement joins TRBV5-5 to TRBJ1-1, with D maybe TRBD1 (5 bases). This CDR3 has 13 amino acids. Trimming pared 2 bases from V and 7 bases from J, leaving 12 bases between. CDR1 and CDR2 (germline): SGHKS, YYEKEE (reference sequence). CDR3 sequence: CASSFEGFREAFF. DNA for the CDR3: TGTGCCAGCAGCTTTGAGGGGTTTCGTGAAGCTTTCTTT.

The chain has TRBV7-6 and TRBJ2-1; 9 nucleotides match TRBD2. Germline trimming cut 5 bases from V and 2 bases from J; bases unmatched to any gene: 10. The germline CDR1 and CDR2 sequences are SGHVS and FNYEAQ. This CDR3 region has 17 residues. Written as DNA, the CDR3 is TGTGCCAGCAGCCTATGGATTAGCGGGAGCACCTACAATGAGCAGTTCTTC. Its protein product is CASSLWISGSTYNEQFF.

Here the CDR3 DNA reads TGTGCCAGCAGCCCCGGTGCGATGGGCAATCAGCCCCAGCATTTT. It encodes CASSPGAMGNQPQHF. The gene calls are TRBV9 and TRBJ1-5, with D unclear. V dropped 4 bases and J dropped 2 bases, with 13 bases sitting between them. This CDR3 is 15 amino acids long. Germline CDR1 and CDR2: SGDLS and YYNGEE.

The rearrangement uses TRBV27 and TRBJ2-7, with 10 bases aligning to TRBD1. There are 15 residues in the CDR3. CDR1 is MNHEY, CDR2 SMNVEV, per germline (reference sequence). Trimming took 6 bases from V and 4 from J; bases not matched to a gene: 9. The CDR3 DNA is TGTGCCAGCAGCCCGACAGGGGGCGATAGGTACGAGCAGTACTTC. It translates to CASSPTGGDRYEQYF.

V gene TRBV9 combines with J gene TRBJ2-3, with D tentatively TRBD1 (5 bases). Germline V gene sequence: CDR1 SGDLS, CDR2 YYNGEE. V lost 4 bases and J lost 1, with 10 bases in between. The CDR3 covers 14 residues. The CDR3 spells CASSSLGGTDTQYF. The CDR3 nucleotides are TGTGCCAGCAGCTCCCTAGGGGGCACAGATACGCAGTATTTT.

The gene calls are TRBV23-1 and TRBJ2-7; D is unresolved. TRBV23-1 is filed as an ORF, its function uncertain. Between the trimmed V and J ends, which lost 4 bases and 4 bases, there was a span of 5 bases. CDR3 length: 11 amino acids. For the CDR3, the DNA is TGCGCCAGCAGTCGGTTGTACGAGCAGTACTTC. This translates into CASSRLYEQYF.

The V gene is TRBV28, the J gene TRBJ2-5; 11 bases are a match to TRBD2. Germline V gene data show CDR1 as MDHEN and CDR2 as SYDVKM. Trimming cost V 4 bases and J 5 bases; bases outside gene matches: 9. The CDR3 extends over 16 amino acids. The CDR3 nucleotides are TGTGCCAGCAGTTCCTGGACTAGCGGGCCCTCGGAGACCCAGTACTTC. This sequence encodes CASSSWTSGPSETQYF.

The V call is TRBV6-5, the J call TRBJ1-5; 9 nucleotides agree with TRBD1. Per the germline V gene, CDR1 is MNHEY and CDR2 is SVGAGI. After removal of 6 bases from V and 4 bases from J, the junction contained 1 base not matched to a gene. The CDR3 loop spans 13 amino acids. The chain's CDR3 is CASRGQGNQPQHF. DNA of the CDR3: TGTGCCAGCAGGGGACAGGGTAATCAGCCCCAGCATTTT.

The gene calls are TRBV29-1 and TRBJ1-1; D ambiguous. V gave up 3 bases and J gave up 0 bases, with 5 bases separating them. The CDR3 covers 12 residues. Germline CDR1 is SQVTM and CDR2 is ANQGSEA. CDR3 nucleotide sequence: TGCAGCGTTGAGCAGATGAACACTGAAGCTTTCTTT. Translated: CSVEQMNTEAFF.

This chain links TRBV4-3 with TRBJ2-5; tentative D call: TRBD1 (6 bases). The DNA end is a closer match to TRBJ2-7, so the J assignment may be wrong. Germline loops: CDR1 LGHNA, CDR2 YSLEER. This CDR3 is 18 amino acids long. The DNA of the CDR3 is TGCGCCAGCAGCCAAGATCAGGGGTCAGGAAACCTTATCTACGAGCAGTACTTC. Residues: CASSQDQGSGNLIYEQYF.

This chain uses TRBV7-9 with TRBJ2-1; unclear D gene. The ends were cut back, 3 bases at V and 8 bases at J, with 17 bases in the middle. This CDR3 comprises 15 residues. Germline loops: CDR1 SEHNR, CDR2 FQNEAQ (reference sequence). The CDR3 DNA reads as TGTGCCAGCAGCTTCTTGTCGAAGGCTTGGGATGAGCAGTTCTTC. Translating it yields CASSFLSKAWDEQFF.

The gene calls are TRBV15 and TRBJ1-5; 7 bases are a match to TRBD1. The germline V gene encodes CDR1 LNHNV and CDR2 YYDKDF (reference sequence). With V trimmed by 3 bases and J by 7 bases, 12 bases remained unmatched. This CDR3 is 16 amino acids long. As DNA, the CDR3 is TGTGCCACCAGCAGTTCACAGGGGACCTTTAGGCAGCCCCAGCATTTT. Translation: CATSSSQGTFRQPQHF.

V is TRBV28 and J is TRBJ2-7; D possibly corresponds to TRBD1 (6 bases). The V gene's germline CDR1 is MDHEN and CDR2 SYDVKM. Trimming pared 5 bases from V and 11 bases from J, leaving 28 bases between. The CDR3 runs to 16 residues. The CDR3 sequence: CASSPPVDTDEDSEYF. The CDR3 bases are TGTGCCAGCAGTCCCCCGGTGGACACAGACGAGGACAGCGAGTACTTC. Filled out from reference TRBV28 and TRBJ2-7, the complete variable domain reads DVKVTQSSRYLVKRTGEKVFLECVQDMDHENMFWYRQDPGLGLRLIYFSYDVKMKEKGDIPEGYSVSREKKERFSLILESASTNQTSMYLCASSPPVDTDEDSEYFGPGTRLTVT.

This rearrangement joins TRBV5-1 to TRBJ2-2, with a possible D match to TRBD2 (6 bases). V was shortened by 3 bases and J by 6 bases, with 18 bases between the two germline ends. CDR1 SGHRS and CDR2 YFSETQ come from the germline V gene. CDR3 length: 16 residues. CDR3 nucleotide sequence: TGCGCCAGCAGCTGGGGACTCTACTACAGATCCGGGGAGCTGTTTTTT. Translated, it gives CASSWGLYYRSGELFF.

V usage is TRBV7-9 and J usage is TRBJ2-3, with D tentatively TRBD2 (6 bases). The CDR3 spans 17 residues. Germline values: CDR1 SEHNR, CDR2 FQNEAQ (reference sequence). The V and J ends lost 5 bases and 2 bases respectively, with 20 bases between them. The CDR3 is CASSVDFRDSLTDTQYF. CDR3 nucleotides: TGTGCCAGCAGCGTCGATTTCCGGGACTCCCTCACAGATACGCAGTATTTT. Full variable domain (rest looked up from reference TRBV7-9 and TRBJ2-3): DTGVSQNPRHKITKRGQNVTFRCDPISEHNRLYWYRQTLGQGPEFLTYFQNEAQLEKSRLLSDRFSAERPKGSFSTLEIQRTEQGDSAMYLCASSVDFRDSLTDTQYFGPGTRLTVL.

The CDR3 DNA reads as TGTGCCACCAGCTCGTCCCGGGACAGCTATGGCTACACCTTC. Amino acid sequence: CATSSSRDSYGYTF. The rearrangement links TRBV15 to TRBJ1-2; 7 bases align to TRBD1. V gave up 5 bases and J gave up 4 bases; unmatched junction bases: 7. In germline, CDR1 is LNHNV, CDR2 YYDKDF (reference sequence). The CDR3 consists of 14 residues. Looking up the rest from reference TRBV15 and TRBJ1-2 gives the full variable domain: DAMVIQNPRYQVTQFGKPVTLSCSQTLNHNVMYWYQQKSSQAPKLLFHYYDKDFNNEADTPDNFQSRRPNTSFCFLDIRSPGLGDTAMYLCATSSSRDSYGYTFGSGTRLTVV.

The V and J genes are TRBV28 and TRBJ1-2, with D perhaps matching TRBD1 (5 bases). Germline values: CDR1 MDHEN, CDR2 SYDVKM. V lost 3 bases and J lost 8, with 13 bases in between. CDR3 size: 13 residues. The CDR3 reads CASSFGEGEGYTF. For the CDR3, the DNA is TGTGCCAGCAGTTTTGGGGAAGGGGAAGGCTACACCTTC.

In its sample, this clone was seen a few times. J is TRBJ2-7 and V is TRBV11-2, with D perhaps TRBD2 (5 bases). Trimming shortened V by 6 bases and J by 2 bases, and 11 bases separated the two germline ends. The CDR3 sequence is 13 residues long. The germline gives CDR1 SGHAT, CDR2 FQNNGV. The CDR3 DNA follows: TGTGCCAGCAGGACCCTAGCAGCCTACGAGCAGTACTTC. Translating gives CASRTLAAYEQYF.

CDR3 sequence: CASSLTSGGDNEQFF. The CDR3 DNA sequence: TGTGCCAGCAGTTTGACTAGCGGGGGTGACAATGAGCAGTTCTTC. The chain recombines TRBV27 with TRBJ2-1; 12 bases agree with TRBD2. This CDR3 spans 15 amino acids. The J segment lost 5 bases and the V segment lost 3 bases, leaving 2 bases of the junction unmatched. Germline CDR1 MNHEY, CDR2 SMNVEV (reference sequence).

This clone has a single count. CDR3 in DNA: TGTGCCAGCAGCTCCCTCCGGAAACAGGGCAGAGTTGACATTCAGTACTTC. This translates into CASSSLRKQGRVDIQYF. This sequence joins TRBV5-5 and TRBJ2-4, with a tentative D call TRBD1 (6 bases). Deletions cut 3 bases from V and 8 bases from J, with 24 bases between. Germline assignment: CDR1 SGHKS and CDR2 YYEKEE (reference sequence). The CDR3 is 17 residues long.

This clone was seen once. V is TRBV7-2 and J is TRBJ2-5; D uncertain. Germline V lookup: CDR1 SGHTA, CDR2 FQGNSA. The CDR3 runs 12 residues. The germline V and J ends were trimmed by 1 base and 5 bases, with 5 bases remaining between them. The CDR3: CASSLGMETQYF. DNA for the CDR3: TGTGCCAGCAGCTTAGGAATGGAGACCCAGTACTTC.

CDR3 amino acids: CASSLIPGEYQETQYF. CDR3 DNA sequence: TGTGCCAGCAGTTTAATCCCAGGAGAGTACCAAGAGACCCAGTACTTC. The chain carries TRBV27 and TRBJ2-5; D remains ambiguous. Germline CDR1 MNHEY, CDR2 SMNVEV (reference sequence). Trimming took off 2 bases at V and 0 bases at J, with 13 bases between the two ends. The CDR3 consists of 16 residues.